The T cell receptor (beta chain) described here comes from a study of blood T cell dynamics during melanoma immunotherapy. The wider study: First-line therapy was either pembrolizumab or nivolumab with ipilimumab for metastatic melanoma.

Described time point: pre-treatment baseline. Clones were read by immunoSEQ multiplex PCR, and TCRdb kept only the in-frame ones, dropping some. The sample consists of around 16,000 clones, 91% of them appearing once. The V segment lost 6 bases and the J segment 2 bases; nucleotides outside the gene matches: 3. This CDR3 region has 14 residues. The V call is TRBV23-1, the J call TRBJ2-7, with 11 bases fitting TRBD2. TRBV23-1 is sorted into the ORF group, with uncertain function. The material was blood, obtained from a patient treated with checkpoint blockade. The TCR sequence derives from a human donor with melanoma. CDR3 sequence: CASSPSGGTYEQYF. Here the CDR3 DNA reads TGCGCCAGCAGCCCTAGCGGGGGGACCTACGAGCAGTACTTC.